Listed below are T cell receptor beta chains from one sample, sequenced in a study of blood T cell repertoires in COVID-19. Only in-frame clones appear in the TCRdb table, and some are missing; sequencing was by immunoSEQ multiplex PCR. The table includes more than 300,000 clones, roughly 90% detected once. Source material: PBMCs or T cells enriched from blood (not recorded which). These receptors were collected from a woman aged 30 to 39 who had been exposed to COVID-19. The CDR3 runs from the conserved cysteine through the conserved F or W. Fields, in order: J gene, clone size, CDR3 length, V gene, D gene, CDR3 DNA, CDR3 protein. The D gene is left open where the match is weak. Only part of the rows carry a size: once, few, many, or a class if the clone is expanded.

TRBJ2-4	.	12	TRBV29-1	TRBD1	TGCAGCGTGGGACAGGGGGAAAACATTCAGTACTTC	CSVGQGENIQYF
TRBJ2-2	.	15	TRBV5-1	.	TGCGCCAGCAGCTTGGTTGACGGGGGATCCGGGGAGCTGTTTTTT	CASSLVDGGSGELFF
TRBJ1-5	.	14	TRBV5-5	.	TGTGCCAGCAGCTCCTACGGGGGCAATCAGCCCCAGCATTTT	CASSSYGGNQPQHF
TRBJ1-5	few	14	TRBV5-5	.	TGTGCCAGCAGCGACTACAGGGCCAATCAGCCCCAGCATTTT	CASSDYRANQPQHF
TRBJ1-5	.	16	TRBV10-3	TRBD1	TGTGCCATCAGTGGGGAACAGGGGGCGATTCGGCAGCCCCAGCATTTT	CAISGEQGAIRQPQHF
TRBJ1-6	.	14	TRBV10-3	TRBD1	TGTGCCATCAATATAGGGACAGAGGGATCACCCCTCCACTTT	CAINIGTEGSPLHF
TRBJ1-2	.	14	TRBV5-6	.	TGTGCCAGCAGCTTGGGGCCGGGGGACTATGGCTACACCTTC	CASSLGPGDYGYTF
TRBJ2-7	.	13	TRBV19	TRBD1	TGTGCCAGTAGCGACAGGGTCTCCTACGAGCAGTACTTC	CASSDRVSYEQYF
TRBJ1-2	.	13	TRBV7-3	.	TGTGCCAGCAGCGAAAATCAGGGGATCGGCTACACCTTC	CASSENQGIGYTF
TRBJ2-7	.	13	TRBV5-5	.	TGTGCCAGCAGCTTGTGGGAGCGGGACGAGCAGTACTTC	CASSLWERDEQYF
TRBJ1-6	.	15	TRBV11-2	TRBD1	TGTGCCAGCAGCTCGTGGACAGGCTATAATTCACCCCTCCACTTT	CASSSWTGYNSPLHF
TRBJ1-4	.	15	TRBV6-5	.	TGTGCCAGCAGTTACTCGCGACAGAAGAATGAAAAACTGTTTTTT	CASSYSRQKNEKLFF
TRBJ2-1	.	12	TRBV11-1	.	TGTGCCAGCAGCTCTTACTACAATGAGCAGTTCTTC	CASSSYYNEQFF
TRBJ1-3	few	15	TRBV5-4	.	TGTGCCAGCAGCCTGCAGGCTTCATCTGGAAACACCATATATTTT	CASSLQASSGNTIYF
TRBJ1-1	few	15	TRBV29-1	.	TGCAGCGTTGCCCCGGGGTGGGCCATGAACACTGAAGCTTTCTTT	CSVAPGWAMNTEAFF
TRBJ2-5	.	13	TRBV5-4	.	TGTGCCAGCAGCTCCCAGGGGCAAGAGACCCAGTACTTC	CASSSQGQETQYF
TRBJ1-6	.	15	TRBV7-8	.	TGTGCCAGCAGCCGAGTCGTCGGGATGATTTCACCCCTCCACTTT	CASSRVVGMISPLHF
TRBJ1-1	.	15	TRBV5-5	TRBD1	TGTGCCAGCACCCAGTGGAGGGGGCAGAACACTGAAGCTTTCTTT	CASTQWRGQNTEAFF
TRBJ2-7	.	18	TRBV10-3	TRBD1	TGTGCCATCAGTGAGTACTCGGGGCGGACAGGGGGTTCGGGCGAGCAGTACTTC	CAISEYSGRTGGSGEQYF